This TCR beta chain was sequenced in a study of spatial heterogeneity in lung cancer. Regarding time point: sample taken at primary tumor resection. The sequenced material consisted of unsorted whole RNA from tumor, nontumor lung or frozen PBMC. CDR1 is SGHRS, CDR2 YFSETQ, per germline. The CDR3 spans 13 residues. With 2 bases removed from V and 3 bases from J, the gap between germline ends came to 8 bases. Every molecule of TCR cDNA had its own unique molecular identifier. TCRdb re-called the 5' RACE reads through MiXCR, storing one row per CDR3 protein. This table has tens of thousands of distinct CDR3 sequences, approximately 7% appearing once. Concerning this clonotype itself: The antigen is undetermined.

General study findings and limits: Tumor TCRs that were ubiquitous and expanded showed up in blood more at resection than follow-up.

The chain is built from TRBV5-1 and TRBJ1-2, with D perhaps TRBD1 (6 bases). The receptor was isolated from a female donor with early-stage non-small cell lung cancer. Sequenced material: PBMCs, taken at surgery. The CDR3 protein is CASSLAGDYGYTF. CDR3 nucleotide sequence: TGCGCCAGCAGCTTAGCAGGGGACTATGGCTACACCTTC.